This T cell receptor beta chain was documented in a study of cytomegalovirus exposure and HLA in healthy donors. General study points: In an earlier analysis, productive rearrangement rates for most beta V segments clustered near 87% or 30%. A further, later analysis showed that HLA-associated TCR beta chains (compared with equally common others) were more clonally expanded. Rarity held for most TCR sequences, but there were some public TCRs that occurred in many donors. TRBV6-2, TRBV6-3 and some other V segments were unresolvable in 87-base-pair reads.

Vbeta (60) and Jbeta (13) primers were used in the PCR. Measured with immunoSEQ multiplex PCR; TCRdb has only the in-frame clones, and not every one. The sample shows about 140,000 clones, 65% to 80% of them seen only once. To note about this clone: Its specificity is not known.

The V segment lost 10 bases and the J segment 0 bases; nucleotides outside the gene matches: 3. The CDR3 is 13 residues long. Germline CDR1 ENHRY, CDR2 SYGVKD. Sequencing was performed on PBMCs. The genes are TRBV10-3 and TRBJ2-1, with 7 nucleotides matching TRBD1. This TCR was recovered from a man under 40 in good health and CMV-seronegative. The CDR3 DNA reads TGTGCCACACGGGACAGCTCCTACAATGAGCAGTTCTTC. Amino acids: CATRDSSYNEQFF.